These 15 T cell receptor beta chains share one sample of origin, sequenced in a study of identical twins. Via MiXCR, TCRdb re-called the 5' RACE reads, giving one row per CDR3 protein. The profile shows 400,000 to 550,000 distinct CDR3 sequences, roughly an eighth of them singletons. Separately, the same data were catalogued under a study of yellow fever vaccine responses in identical twins.

Sequencing used CD4+ T cells sorted from blood. Source of these receptors: a woman under 30 in good health.

Many counts were recorded for this clonotype. The junction does not match germline at one end; this may be a read error. The chain joins TRBV7-2 to TRBJ1-1; maybe TRBD1 (5 bases). Germline CDR1 reads SGHTA; CDR2 reads FQGNSA. CDR3 length equals 14 residues. CDR3 in amino acids: CASSLGPLNTEAFF. The DNA of the CDR3 is TGCGCCAGCAGCTTGGGACCCTTGAACACTGAAGCTTTCTTT. Complete variable domain (other parts from reference TRBV7-2 and TRBJ1-1): GAGVSQSPSNKVTEKGKDVELRCDPISGHTALYWYRQSLGQGLEFLIYFQGNSAPDKSGLPSDRFSAERTGGSVSTLTIQRTQQEDSAVYLCASSLGPLNTEAFFGQGTRLTVV.

Notes on this clonotype: Mismatch with germline at one junction end may stem from a read error. J is TRBJ2-2 and V is TRBV4-1, with unresolved D. This CDR3 comprises 16 residues. From germline, CDR1 is MGHRA and CDR2 YSYEKL. The CDR3 here is CANSQATVANTGELFF. For the CDR3, the DNA is TGCGCCAACAGCCAAGCGACGGTAGCGAACACCGGGGAGCTGTTTTTT.

This clonotype was seen more than once but under ten times. The rearrangement uses TRBV28 and TRBJ2-5; maybe TRBD2 (5 bases). The CDR3 is 15 amino acids. Germline values: CDR1 MDHEN, CDR2 SYDVKM. The V end lost 5 bases, the J end lost 5 bases, and 18 bases lay between the germline ends. This CDR3 reads CASSPRGPRRETQYF. CDR3 sequence (DNA): TGTGCCAGCAGTCCCCGAGGGCCCAGGCGGGAGACCCAGTACTTC. Drawing the rest from reference TRBV28 and TRBJ2-5, the complete variable domain is DVKVTQSSRYLVKRTGEKVFLECVQDMDHENMFWYRQDPGLGLRLIYFSYDVKMKEKGDIPEGYSVSREKKERFSLILESASTNQTSMYLCASSPRGPRRETQYFGPGTRLLVL.

This clonotype was seen repeatedly, ten times or more. This chain joins TRBV10-3 and TRBJ2-7; no clear D gene. The germline CDR1 and CDR2 sequences are ENHRY and SYGVKD. Trimming shortened V by 5 bases and J by 2 bases, and 10 bases separated the two germline ends. The CDR3 totals 13 residues. CDR3 nucleotide sequence: TGTGCCATCAGTCCAAACGGGCCCTACGAGCAGTACTTC. Its translation: CAISPNGPYEQYF.

This chain links TRBV6-2 or TRBV6-3 with TRBJ2-5; D perhaps matches TRBD1 (5 bases). The V end lost 6 bases, the J end lost 5 bases, and 13 bases lay between the germline ends. The CDR3 is 13 amino acids. The germline V gene has CDR1 MNHEY and CDR2 SVGEGT. The CDR3 region has the DNA TGTGCCAGCAGACGGACAAGTCTGGAGACCCAGTACTTC. Translating it yields CASRRTSLETQYF.

In its sample, this clonotype was seen many times. The V and J genes are TRBV6-5 and TRBJ2-5; 9 nucleotides agree with TRBD1. This CDR3 contains 15 residues. Germline V lookup: CDR1 MNHEY, CDR2 SVGAGI. V was pared by 2 bases and J by 2 bases, with 3 bases of the junction left unmatched. CDR3 DNA: TGTGCCAGCAGTTACGGGACAGGGAGGCAAGAGACCCAGTACTTC. This sequence encodes CASSYGTGRQETQYF.

The chain links TRBV24-1 to TRBJ2-7; 7 bases agree with TRBD1. J lost 6 bases, V lost 4 bases, and 11 bases had no gene match. CDR1 KGHDR and CDR2 SFDVKD come from the germline V gene. The CDR3 length is 15 residues. The CDR3 reads CATSERDKGATEQYF. The CDR3 DNA sequence: TGTGCCACCAGTGAACGGGACAAGGGGGCCACCGAGCAGTACTTC.

The V call is TRBV28, the J call TRBJ2-7, with TRBD2 matching 8 bases. There are 13 residues in the CDR3. Per the germline V gene, CDR1 is MDHEN and CDR2 is SYDVKM. V trimming: 6 bases; J trimming: 4 bases; junction bases outside the gene matches: 5. This CDR3 reads CASRKSGSYEQYF. For the CDR3, the DNA is TGTGCCAGCAGGAAAAGCGGGAGTTACGAGCAGTACTTC.

V gene TRBV2 combines with J gene TRBJ2-5, with D tentatively TRBD1 (6 bases). CDR1 is SNHLY and CDR2 is FYNNEI in the germline V gene. V was pared by 4 bases and J by 0 bases, with 9 bases between. This CDR3 has 14 amino acids. The CDR3 sequence is CASSGRDNQETQYF. The DNA for the CDR3 is TGTGCCAGCAGTGGCCGGGACAACCAAGAGACCCAGTACTTC.

This clonotype turned up a few times. The chain is built from TRBV20-1 and TRBJ2-3, with D perhaps TRBD1 (5 bases). Germline V CDR1 and CDR2: DFQATT, SNEGSKA (reference sequence). Trimming took 5 bases from V and 0 from J, leaving 12 bases between them. This CDR3 has 14 residues. CDR3 nucleotide sequence: TGCAGTGCTCCAGGGAAGGGAAGCACAGATACGCAGTATTTT. Protein: CSAPGKGSTDTQYF.

DNA for the CDR3: TGTGCCAGCCACGTGGGCAAGACTAACTATGGCTACACCTTC. Translation gives CASHVGKTNYGYTF. This rearrangement joins TRBV6-1 to TRBJ1-2; D is undetermined. Deletions cut 8 bases from V and 0 bases from J, with 13 bases between. Germline V gene data show CDR1 as MNHNS and CDR2 as SASEGT. The CDR3 runs 14 residues.

This clonotype has only one observation. The rearrangement uses TRBV18 and TRBJ1-1; unclear D gene. Germline CDR1 is KGHSH and CDR2 is LQKENI. V lost 1 base to trimming and J lost 3 bases, with 9 bases between them. The CDR3 runs 14 residues. The chain's CDR3 is CASSPLRGDTEAFF. CDR3 nucleotide sequence: TGTGCCAGCTCACCACTACGGGGAGACACTGAAGCTTTCTTT.

The table lists this clonotype with a few counts. This chain joins TRBV3-1 and TRBJ1-1; D perhaps matches TRBD1 (5 bases). Trimming left V 7 bases short and J 5 bases short, with 14 bases between. Germline loops: CDR1 LGHDT, CDR2 YNNKEL (reference sequence). The CDR3 is 13 amino acids. The CDR3 region is CASTLNQGTEAFF. The CDR3 nucleotides are TGTGCCAGCACTCTTAACCAGGGAACTGAAGCTTTCTTT.

The sample holds a few counts of this clonotype. The chain carries TRBV29-1 and TRBJ1-2; D may be TRBD1 (6 bases). The CDR3 loop spans 13 amino acids. CDR1 and CDR2 from the germline V gene are SQVTM and ANQGSEA. Trimming took off 2 bases at V and 5 bases at J, with 12 bases between the two ends. CDR3 DNA: TGCAGCGTTGAAACGGGGGGCGGATATGGCTACACCTTC. It codes for CSVETGGGYGYTF.

V gene TRBV20-1 combines with J gene TRBJ2-5; 8 bases fit TRBD2. Per germline, CDR1 DFQATT and CDR2 SNEGSKA (reference sequence). J lost 1 base, V lost 4 bases, and 17 bases had no gene match. The CDR3 has 18 residues. The CDR3 DNA is TGCAGTGCTACCCCTATGGGTTCGCGGGGGGCCACCCAAGAGACCCAGTACTTC. Protein product: CSATPMGSRGATQETQYF.